This passage covers 27 T cell receptor beta chains from one sample sequenced in a study of T cell responses to AZD1222 COVID-19 vaccine. Profiling relied on immunoSEQ multiplex PCR, and the TCRdb table lists in-frame clones only, not all of them. The top ten clones hold 4% to 5% of a sample with 95,000 to 150,000 clones, around nine tenths of them seen once. The source material was peripheral blood, sampled 28 days after the second dose of the MenACWY control vaccine. The receptors come from an adult who received the MenACWY meningococcal vaccine as a control.

The CDR3 here is CASSERRGIYEQYF. CDR3 nucleotides: TGTGCCAGCAGTGAACGCAGGGGCATCTACGAGCAGTACTTC. The chain uses TRBV25-1 and TRBJ2-7, with D perhaps matching TRBD1 (6 bases). Germline V gene lookup returns CDR1 MGHDK and CDR2 SYGVNS. With 2 bases removed from V and 3 bases from J, the gap between germline ends came to 11 bases. CDR3 length equals 14 residues.

The V gene is TRBV28, the J gene TRBJ2-3; D is uncertain. Germline V gene data show CDR1 as MDHEN and CDR2 as SYDVKM. Deletions cut 7 bases from V and 0 bases from J, with 5 bases between. This CDR3 has 12 amino acids. CDR3 sequence: CASKSSTDTQYF. Written as DNA, the CDR3 is TGTGCCAGCAAATCCAGCACAGATACGCAGTATTTT.

The chain is built from TRBV4-1 and TRBJ2-2; 8 bases are shared with TRBD2. Germline assignment: CDR1 MGHRA and CDR2 YSYEKL. V shed 0 bases and J 2 bases; nucleotides not matched to a gene: 5. The CDR3 contains 17 residues. CDR3 loop: CASSQDDTSGNTGELFF. In DNA, the CDR3 is TGCGCCAGCAGCCAAGACGATACTAGCGGAAACACCGGGGAGCTGTTTTTT.

V gene TRBV28 combines with J gene TRBJ2-4; D is unclear. The germline gives CDR1 MDHEN, CDR2 SYDVKM. Trimming removed 5 bases at V and 0 bases at J, with 14 bases between. The CDR3 is 16 amino acids. In DNA, the CDR3 is TGTGCCAGCAGTCCCCTGCGGACGCTAGCCAAAAACATTCAGTACTTC. This translates into CASSPLRTLAKNIQYF.

The CDR3, as DNA: TGTGCCAGCAGTTATTATAGCCCAACGGAAGGTGAGCAGTTCTTC. It translates to CASSYYSPTEGEQFF. The V gene is TRBV2, the J gene TRBJ2-1; D gene unclear. Germline CDR1 reads SNHLY; CDR2 reads FYNNEI. Trimming stripped 5 bases from V and 9 bases from J, with 20 bases between. The CDR3 is made up of 15 amino acids. The full variable domain, its missing parts supplied by reference TRBV2 and TRBJ2-1, is EPEVTQTPSHQVTQMGQEVILRCVPISNHLYFYWYRQILGQKVEFLVSFYNNEISEKSEIFDDQFSVERPDGSNFTLKIRSTKLEDSAMYFCASSYYSPTEGEQFFGPGTRLTVL.

The chain recombines TRBV2 with TRBJ2-5; a weak D match, TRBD2 (6 bases). V lost 6 bases and J 2 bases, leaving 19 bases between the germline ends. CDR1 and CDR2 (germline): SNHLY, FYNNEI. The CDR3 runs to 16 residues. The CDR3 bases are TGTGCCAGCAGACTGAACCGGAGGGGCTATCAAGAGACCCAGTACTTC. Translation: CASRLNRRGYQETQYF.

This sequence joins TRBV6-5 and TRBJ2-3; no clear D gene. This CDR3 comprises 14 residues. Trimming took 4 bases from V and 0 from J, leaving 8 bases between them. Germline CDR1 reads MNHEY; CDR2 reads SVGAGI. This chain's CDR3 is CASSSGDSTDTQYF. For the CDR3, the DNA is TGTGCCAGCAGTTCTGGCGATAGCACAGATACGCAGTATTTT.

DNA for the CDR3: TGTGCCAGCAGCTCGCGTGCTAATTCCCGTGAGACCCAGTACTTC. This sequence encodes CASSSRANSRETQYF. The chain recombines TRBV5-6 with TRBJ2-5; D not certain. There are 15 residues in the CDR3. The germline V gene has CDR1 SGHDT and CDR2 YYEEEE. Deletions cut 3 bases from V and 5 bases from J, with 17 bases between.

The DNA for the CDR3 is TGTGCCAGCAGCTCAACGTCAGTCCGTACCTACGAGCAGTACGTC. This encodes CASSSTSVRTYEQYV. The chain carries TRBV5-5 and TRBJ2-7; D not certain. Germline CDR1 reads SGHKS; CDR2 reads YYEKEE (reference sequence). Trimming cost V 3 bases and J 2 bases, with 15 bases left between them. This CDR3 region has 15 residues.

The chain joins TRBV5-1 to TRBJ2-1, with 12 bases that match TRBD2. V dropped 4 bases and J dropped 4; count of bases not matched to a gene: 3. Germline assignment: CDR1 SGHRS and CDR2 YFSETQ. This CDR3 comprises 15 residues. The chain's CDR3 is CASSIGLAGYNEQFF. Written as DNA, the CDR3 is TGCGCCAGCAGCATCGGACTAGCGGGATACAATGAGCAGTTCTTC. Together with reference TRBV5-1 and TRBJ2-1, the CDR3 gives the full variable domain: KAGVTQTPRYLIKTRGQQVTLSCSPISGHRSVSWYQQTPGQGLQFLFEYFSETQRNKGNFPGRFSGRQFSNSRSEMNVSTLELGDSALYLCASSIGLAGYNEQFFGPGTRLTVL.

V and J are TRBV29-1 and TRBJ2-3; 12 nucleotides match TRBD2. V shed 1 base, J shed 2 bases, and the junction held 13 bases outside the gene matches. The length of the CDR3 is 19 residues. Germline CDR1 reads SQVTM; CDR2 reads ANQGSEA. The CDR3 spells CSVEVVWLAGGPDTDTQYF. The CDR3, as DNA: TGCAGCGTTGAAGTGGTCTGGCTAGCGGGGGGGCCAGACACAGATACGCAGTATTTT.

In this sample, this clone turned up once. This chain joins TRBV15 and TRBJ2-7; D ambiguous. Germline CDR1 and CDR2: LNHNV and YYDKDF (reference sequence). This CDR3 spans 14 amino acids. V gave up 0 bases and J gave up 1 base, with 7 bases separating them. The CDR3 spells CATSRDPESYEQYF. The CDR3 DNA sequence: TGTGCCACCAGCAGAGATCCGGAGTCCTACGAGCAGTACTTC. Combining the CDR3 with reference TRBV15 and TRBJ2-7 gives the whole variable domain DAMVIQNPRYQVTQFGKPVTLSCSQTLNHNVMYWYQQKSSQAPKLLFHYYDKDFNNEADTPDNFQSRRPNTSFCFLDIRSPGLGDTAMYLCATSRDPESYEQYFGPGTRLTVT.

The chain is built from TRBV3-1 (or the pseudogene TRBV3-2) and TRBJ2-1; tentative D call: TRBD1 (5 bases). Trimming took off 0 bases at V and 1 base at J, with 10 bases between the two ends. The length of the CDR3 is 16 residues. Germline lookup yields CDR1 LGHDT and CDR2 YNNKEL (reference sequence). The CDR3 DNA reads as TGTGCCAGCAGCCAAGAGTTAGCAGGGTCCTACAATGAGCAGTTCTTC. Translation: CASSQELAGSYNEQFF.

A remark on this clone: The junction differs from germline at one of its ends, possibly a read error. The CDR3 sequence: CANSNGAVQVDNSPLHF. Written as DNA, the CDR3 is TGTGCCAACAGCAATGGGGCAGTACAAGTGGATAATTCACCCCTCCACTTT. The chain combines TRBV11-3 with TRBJ1-6, with D possibly matching TRBD1 (5 bases). Germline assignment: CDR1 SGHNT and CDR2 YENEEA. The CDR3 totals 17 residues.

V gene TRBV18 combines with J gene TRBJ1-1; D not resolved. Between the trimmed V and J ends, which lost 3 bases and 5 bases, there was a span of 10 bases. The CDR3 spans 13 residues. Germline-derived CDR1 and CDR2 are KGHSH and LQKENI. DNA of the CDR3: TGTGCCAGCTCACCGGGGTTGGGAACTGAAGCTTTCTTT. Amino acid sequence: CASSPGLGTEAFF.

The chain uses TRBV24-1 and TRBJ1-2; D is unclear. This CDR3 is built from 13 residues. V was trimmed by 4 bases and J by 3 bases, leaving 8 bases between them. Germline lookup yields CDR1 KGHDR and CDR2 SFDVKD. CDR3 sequence: CATSDDKHYGYTF. CDR3 in DNA: TGTGCCACCAGTGACGACAAACACTATGGCTACACCTTC.

The J gene is TRBJ2-3, the V gene TRBV15; D is perhaps TRBD1 or TRBD2 (6 bases each). V dropped 0 bases and J dropped 6 bases, with 13 bases sitting between them. CDR1 is LNHNV and CDR2 is YYDKDF in the germline V gene (reference sequence). CDR3 length: 15 amino acids. The CDR3 protein is CATSRDRGTLDTQYF. CDR3 in DNA: TGTGCCACCAGCAGAGATCGGGGGACACTGGATACGCAGTATTTT.

This clone was seen just once. The chain uses TRBV5-1 and TRBJ2-7; TRBD2 matches at 7 bases. The CDR3 length is 15 residues. The V gene end was trimmed by 0 bases and the J gene end by 2 bases; junction bases not matched to a gene: 5. CDR1 and CDR2 (germline): SGHRS, YFSETQ. In DNA, the CDR3 is TGCGCCAGCAGCTTGGAAGCGGGGACTACCTACGAGCAGTACTTC. This encodes CASSLEAGTTYEQYF.

V and J are TRBV15 and TRBJ2-7; 9 nucleotides agree with TRBD2. The CDR3 runs to 17 residues. The germline V gene encodes CDR1 LNHNV and CDR2 YYDKDF (reference sequence). J gave up 0 bases and V 2 bases, and 8 bases lay outside the gene matches. The CDR3 DNA follows: TGTGCCACCAGCAGATTTGGGGGCGGGGGGGACTCCTACGAGCAGTACGTC. It yields the protein CATSRFGGGGDSYEQYV.

This chain connects TRBV27 to TRBJ2-2; TRBD1 is a possible D gene (5 bases). Germline V CDR1 and CDR2: MNHEY, SMNVEV (reference sequence). The germline V and J ends were trimmed by 2 bases and 1 base, with 11 bases remaining between them. This CDR3 comprises 16 residues. CDR3 residues: CASSLKAQGNTGELFF. The CDR3 nucleotides are TGTGCCAGCAGTTTAAAGGCGCAGGGGAACACCGGGGAGCTGTTTTTT.

This chain connects TRBV5-1 to TRBJ1-6; D remains unclear. This CDR3 spans 13 amino acids. Trimming took 1 base from V and 9 from J, leaving 8 bases between them. Germline values: CDR1 SGHRS, CDR2 YFSETQ. CDR3: CASSLYERSPLHF. The CDR3 DNA reads as TGCGCCAGCAGCTTGTACGAGCGTTCACCCCTCCACTTT.

The V and J genes are TRBV2 and TRBJ1-1, with 9 positions matching TRBD1. Germline V gene data show CDR1 as SNHLY and CDR2 as FYNNEI. The V segment lost 0 bases and the J segment 5 bases; nucleotides outside the gene matches: 4. The CDR3 sequence is 15 residues long. This CDR3 reads CASSEAGTGLTEAFF. For the CDR3, the DNA is TGTGCCAGCAGTGAAGCCGGGACAGGGTTGACTGAAGCTTTCTTT. Looking up the rest from reference TRBV2 and TRBJ1-1 gives the full variable domain: EPEVTQTPSHQVTQMGQEVILRCVPISNHLYFYWYRQILGQKVEFLVSFYNNEISEKSEIFDDQFSVERPDGSNFTLKIRSTKLEDSAMYFCASSEAGTGLTEAFFGQGTRLTVV.

The chain carries TRBV5-6 and TRBJ1-5; 7 bases fit TRBD1. V lost 0 bases and J lost 4; bases outside the gene matches: 7. The CDR3 runs 16 residues. Per the germline V gene, CDR1 is SGHDT and CDR2 is YYEEEE. The CDR3 loop reads CASSLGATGFNQPQHF. CDR3 sequence (DNA): TGTGCCAGCAGCTTGGGGGCGACAGGGTTTAATCAGCCCCAGCATTTT. Using reference TRBV5-6 and TRBJ1-5 for the parts outside the CDR3, the full variable domain is DAGVTQSPTHLIKTRGQQVTLRCSPKSGHDTVSWYQQALGQGPQFIFQYYEEEERQRGNFPDRFSGHQFPNYSSELNVNALLLGDSALYLCASSLGATGFNQPQHFGDGTRLSIL.

This chain links TRBV7-9 with TRBJ2-7; 13 bases map to TRBD2. The CDR3 is made up of 16 amino acids. V trimming: 5 bases; J trimming: 2 bases; junction bases outside the gene matches: 6. Germline CDR1 and CDR2: SEHNR and FQNEAQ (reference sequence). The CDR3 region has the DNA TGTGCCAGCAGCCAGAGGACTAGCGGGAGCCCCTACGAGCAGTACTTC. Protein sequence: CASSQRTSGSPYEQYF. Full variable domain (remainder filled in from reference TRBV7-9 and TRBJ2-7): DTGVSQNPRHKITKRGQNVTFRCDPISEHNRLYWYRQTLGQGPEFLTYFQNEAQLEKSRLLSDRFSAERPKGSFSTLEIQRTEQGDSAMYLCASSQRTSGSPYEQYFGPGTRLTVT.

The chain joins TRBV6-5 to TRBJ2-5, with D tentatively TRBD2 (7 bases). This CDR3 has 14 residues. Trimming removed 8 bases at V and 4 bases at J, with 17 bases between. The germline CDR1 and CDR2 sequences are MNHEY and SVGAGI. In nucleotides, the CDR3 is TGTGCCAGCGGGGGGGCCTATCTAGGAGAGACCCAGTACTTC. Residues: CASGGAYLGETQYF.

In this sample, this clone turned up once. The V call is TRBV5-4, the J call TRBJ2-7; 7 bases are a match to TRBD2. Germline V CDR1 and CDR2: SGHNT, YYREEE (reference sequence). CDR3 size: 14 residues. This CDR3 reads CVFSIGDYSYEQYV. In nucleotides, the CDR3 is TGTGTCTTCTCCATCGGGGACTATTCCTACGAGCAGTACGTC.

The chain has TRBV18 and TRBJ1-3, with TRBD1 identical over 7 bases. V was pared by 3 bases and J by 4 bases, with 6 bases of the junction left unmatched. CDR1 is KGHSH and CDR2 is LQKENI in the germline V gene. The CDR3 has 15 amino acids. CDR3 sequence (DNA): TGTGCCAGCTCACCGTTCGACAGGGACGGAAACACCATATATTTT. It is translated as CASSPFDRDGNTIYF.